This T cell receptor beta chain was documented in a study of cytomegalovirus exposure and HLA in healthy donors (dated 2017 in TCRdb). A note on the overall study: According to an earlier analysis of around 600 of the donors, 150 million to 200 million T cells yielded 120 million or so unique TCR beta sequences and about 300 Gb of sequence data. Besides the first cohort of around 670 subjects, a separate validation cohort made up of roughly 120 different subjects was used. Donor age, sex, ethnicity and CMV serostatus were collected together with the repertoire data. The T cell repertoires of some 670 subjects were profiled by immunosequencing and related to cytomegalovirus serostatus. Among about 400 genotyped donors of the cohort, an average of roughly 230,000 unique TCR beta nucleotide sequences was sequenced per donor, of which about 18% were non-productive. In an earlier analysis of more than 550 of the donors, high-throughput TCR beta sequencing was used to judge whether each TCR beta V gene segment behaved as functional or pseudogenic. Because of strong linkage in the cohort, a few DR-DQ haplotypes were treated as single units for association and clustering. The study aimed to test whether cataloging public T cell receptors could reveal signatures of past pathogen exposure. An early release covering roughly 580 HLA-typed donors comprised about 290 gigabases of sequencing data and around 86 million unique TCR sequences. All discovery cohort repertoires had been generated on a single sequencing platform. Among the roughly 390 genotyped donors, under 90% belonged to the genetic ancestry cluster associated with self-reported Caucasian donors. In a later analysis, previously published TCR beta repertoires from about 670 donors were re-analyzed and high-resolution HLA genotyping was added so that TCR occurrence patterns could be studied. To predict cytomegalovirus infection status, the study brought together high-throughput TCR immunosequencing, statistical association of individual TCRs with disease status, and machine learning. The later analysis used no new phenotypic data to find candidate immune exposures, relying instead on TCR beta sequences and their occurrence across donors. HLA typing covered class I and class II loci at four-digit resolution. In a later genetic analysis, genome-wide SNP genotypes for about three fifths of the roughly 670 donors were used, and that subset was treated as a discovery cohort. Typing coverage varied by locus: roughly 629-640 donors for A, B, C, DRB1 and DQB1; some 520 for DQA1; more than 600 for DPA1; 400 to 480 for DPB1. Study-level results and caveats: When HLA alleles, especially DR and DQ, strongly co-occurred, TCR associations were difficult to assign to individual alleles. In a later analysis, several top co-occurrence clusters were reported to appear linked to parvovirus B19, influenza, CMV and Epstein-Barr virus. Linkage disequilibrium might explain the correlated functional status among segregating V segments, but an unknown experimental factor could not be ruled out. The sequencing pipeline was judged likely to have produced a cluster of highly shared sequence variants as a technical artifact. The study gave a list of about 160 TCR beta chains associated with cytomegalovirus. A later genetic analysis reported fewer N-insertions in productive TCRs among donors in an Asian-associated ancestry cluster than the roughly 620-donor mean. According to the authors, the approach could potentially be generalized to other disease states and immunological phenotypes. The 87-base-pair reads could not distinguish some IMGT-functional V segments, including TRBV6-2 and TRBV6-3, so those segments were excluded. A further reported finding was that TCR beta sequences accurately predicted the HLA-A and HLA-B alleles for most subjects in the first cohort. Three of the identified cytomegalovirus-associated TCR beta chains were confirmed in vitro to be specific for cytomegalovirus antigens. In this cohort, only TCR beta chains were sequenced, and detectable features were limited by the absence of alpha or paired-chain data. Because counts were too low, some 17 rarely observed V segments, including chromosome 9 orphons, were left out of the earlier analysis of 587 of the donors. Most CMV-associated TCR beta chains appeared to be HLA-restricted in a later analysis, and the HLA associations seemed to be driven largely by CMV exposure. Cytomegalovirus status was reported to be diagnosed by the classifier with high specificity and sensitivity in both the original and validation cohorts. In an earlier analysis of more than 500 of the donors, most TCR beta V segments appeared in productive rearrangements about 87% or about 30% of the time, broadly matching IMGT annotations. Immune exposure information for the cohort was limited to CMV serostatus. In a later analysis, HLA-associated TCR beta chains showed more clonal expansion and lower generation probabilities than non-associated chains that were equally common. Sequencing depth was assumed to be roughly uniform across donors in the presence/absence analyses, though that assumption may not hold. Specific HLA alleles were associated with roughly 17,000 TCR beta sequences at a false discovery rate of 0.05 in a later analysis. In a later analysis, the rate of TCR association differed among HLA loci, with DRB1 alleles having the most associated TCRs and HLA-C alleles having the fewest. A later genetic analysis associated a missense DCLRE1C variant with V-gene and J-gene trimming of TCR beta chains, and an independent cohort replicated the association. Across donors, most TCR sequences were observed very rarely, whereas some public TCRs were present in many individuals. Because some donors lacked HLA typing at each locus, the association tests relied only on the typed subset.

Including cysteine and phenylalanine, the CDR3 has 10 amino acids. The entry retains the CDR3 DNA only, 30 bases that are in frame from base 1. As encoded in the germline V gene, CDR1 is MDHEN while CDR2 is SYDVKM. The junction shows trimming of 6 bases on V and 4 bases on J, plus 4 bases between the germline ends. On this clone itself: This clone's antigen is unknown. There are no base qualities to consult, and no much larger clone falls within one base.

The cohort consisted of 666 healthy bone marrow donors. All cohort members were sampled while nominally healthy, although unrecorded immune exposures were likely present. The donor was CMV seronegative and was included in the group of about 400 seronegative cohort members. Each donor provided a peripheral blood sample, and peripheral blood mononuclear cells were used for TCR beta sequencing. Genomic DNA extraction from the blood cell samples was performed with the Qiagen DNeasy Blood Extraction Kit. The library was obtained by the immunoSEQ multiplex PCR assay. For the multiplex PCR, a mixture combining 60 forward primers for TCR Vbeta segments and 13 reverse primers for TCR Jbeta segments was used. Amplification of the CDR3 region of rearranged TCR beta genes was performed with a multiplex PCR assay on genomic DNA. The Illumina HiSeq System was used to sequence the amplified TCR beta libraries as 87-base-pair reads. In the source study's methods: A later analysis tallied around 80 million unique TCR beta chains across the 666 repertoires, and approximately 9.9 million of those chains were shared by two or more donors. A nearest-neighbor algorithm error-corrected the raw reads and collapsed the reads into unique sequences, merging closely related sequences to remove PCR and sequencing errors. CDR3 sequences were aligned to IMGT reference sequences to assign V, D and J gene segments. For a sequence to be retained, at least a six-nucleotide match to both a V gene segment and a J gene segment was required. Rearrangements were classified as productive when the CDR3 lacked stop codons and remained in frame with V and J, and all other rearrangements were classified as non-productive. Following IMGT convention, CDR3 was defined as the stretch from the second conserved V-encoded cysteine to the conserved J-encoded phenylalanine. The earlier analysis of about 640 of the donors excluded any sequence lacking an unambiguous match to a single V gene segment. An earlier analysis of about 600 of the donors called V segments functional above 56.7% productive rearrangements and segregating when the between-donor standard deviation exceeded 5%. A statistical classification framework was built for diagnosing cytomegalovirus status from the catalog of TCR beta chain sequences. In a later analysis, TCR nucleotide sequences were compared against IMGT/GENE-DB human TR gene sequences so that V and J genes could be assigned. The TCRdist pipeline was used in a later analysis to assign CDR3 sequences and most-parsimonious VDJ recombination scenarios. In a later analysis, each TCR beta chain was defined by its CDR3 amino acid sequence together with its V-gene family, and reads lacking a unique V-gene family were excluded. To address suspected cross-contamination and a sequencing artifact, a later analysis removed a few hundred highly shared, low-generation-probability nucleotide sequences. In a later analysis, a clonal expansion index for each public chain was calculated from normalized within-repertoire ranks of inferred template counts. A later analysis computed generation probabilities with a VDJ recombination model fitted to out-of-frame rearrangements, and checked the results against IGoR. Hypergeometric tests were used in a later analysis to score TCR-TCR, TCR-HLA and TCR-CMV co-occurrence, with a repertoire-size bias correction applied to the TCR pairs. To estimate false discovery rates, a later analysis permuted the HLA or CMV assignments 20 times. In a later analysis, co-occurring TCRs were grouped with DBSCAN, and TCRdist sequence similarity was added when clustering was performed within HLA-allele-positive subsets. Repertoires with fewer than 30,000 or more than 120,000 public chains were left out of co-occurrence clustering, as were a handful of repertoires with anomalous nucleotide sharing. Imported from immuneACCESS, the table was reduced by TCRdb to in-frame sequences with V and J called. These copies leave out some clones; in studies compared against another copy, an unresolved V gene accounts for under half, and the cause of the remainder is not known. The V and J calls and the clone size are those of that table, but D and trimming were determined from the DNA. This sample is represented by about 110,000 clones; about 78% of them were singletons. The ten largest clones take up roughly 1.2% of the sample.

This receptor was obtained from a man in his thirties or forties in good health and CMV-seronegative. The chain is encoded by TRBV28 joined to TRBJ2-7, with the D gene not clear enough to name. The sequencing sample was made of PBMCs. The sequenced DNA: TGTGCCAGCAGCAAATACGAGCAGTACTTC. This is translated as CASSKYEQYF.